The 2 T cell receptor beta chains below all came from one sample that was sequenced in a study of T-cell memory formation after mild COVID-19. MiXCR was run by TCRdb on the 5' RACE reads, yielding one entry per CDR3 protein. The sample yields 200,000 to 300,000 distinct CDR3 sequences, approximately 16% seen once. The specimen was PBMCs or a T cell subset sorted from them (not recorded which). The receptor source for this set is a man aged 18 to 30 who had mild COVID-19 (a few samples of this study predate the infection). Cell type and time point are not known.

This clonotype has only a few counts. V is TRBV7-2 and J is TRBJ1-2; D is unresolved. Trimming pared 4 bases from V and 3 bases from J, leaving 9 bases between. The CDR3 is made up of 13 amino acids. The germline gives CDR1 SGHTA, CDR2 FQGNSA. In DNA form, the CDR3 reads TGTGCCAGCAGCTCGAGAACACACTATGGCTACACCTTC. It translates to CASSSRTHYGYTF.

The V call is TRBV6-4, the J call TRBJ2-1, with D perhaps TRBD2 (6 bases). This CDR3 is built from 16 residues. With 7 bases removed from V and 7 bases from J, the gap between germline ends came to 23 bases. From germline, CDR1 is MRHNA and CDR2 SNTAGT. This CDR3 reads CASNPTRASAVNEQFF. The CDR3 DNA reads TGTGCCAGCAACCCTACCAGGGCTAGCGCAGTAAATGAGCAGTTCTTC.